One and the same sample provided the 24 T cell receptor beta chains below, sequenced in a study of T cell changes during pregnancy in multiple sclerosis. The method was immunoSEQ multiplex PCR; TCRdb's version includes in-frame clones alone and lacks a portion of them. The data show around 130,000 clones, under 95% seen once. Sequencing used peripheral blood, obtained before pregnancy. The receptors derive from a female donor with multiple sclerosis, enrolled in a pregnancy study.

The chain carries TRBV28 and TRBJ2-7; the D gene is possibly TRBD2 (6 bases). Germline assignment: CDR1 MDHEN and CDR2 SYDVKM. CDR3 length equals 15 residues. V shed 6 bases and J shed 2 bases, with 17 bases lying between them. Here the CDR3 reads CASSPQGGPTYEQYF. CDR3 DNA sequence: TGTGCCAGCAGCCCCCAGGGAGGCCCGACCTACGAGCAGTACTTC.

V usage is TRBV5-8 and J usage is TRBJ2-3, with D uncertain. This CDR3 spans 13 amino acids. The germline V gene has CDR1 SGHTS and CDR2 YDEGEE. V was trimmed by 5 bases and J by 3 bases, leaving 10 bases between them. CDR3 region: CASRTLGTDTQYF. DNA of the CDR3: TGTGCCAGCAGAACCCTCGGGACAGATACGCAGTATTTT.

V usage is TRBV4-1 and J usage is TRBJ2-5; TRBD2 might be the D (6 bases). Germline V gives CDR1 MGHRA, CDR2 YSYEKL. V was trimmed by 0 bases and J by 5 bases, leaving 13 bases between them. The CDR3 is 15 amino acids. The CDR3 DNA follows: TGCGCCAGCAGCCAAGAGACGGCGGGAAGGGAGACCCAGTACTTC. Translated, it gives CASSQETAGRETQYF.

This chain links TRBV27 with TRBJ2-2; TRBD1 might be the D (5 bases). This CDR3 has 12 amino acids. The germline gives CDR1 MNHEY, CDR2 SMNVEV (reference sequence). Trimming shortened V by 6 bases and J by 13 bases, and 15 bases separated the two germline ends. The DNA for the CDR3 is TGTGCCAGCAGCCCAGACAGACAGCGGCTGTTTTTT. Encoded protein: CASSPDRQRLFF.

The chain employs TRBV29-1 and TRBJ2-7; D gene ambiguous. In germline, CDR1 is SQVTM, CDR2 ANQGSEA. V shed 5 bases and J shed 2 bases, with 10 bases lying between them. This CDR3 spans 12 amino acids. This chain's CDR3 is CSVRDSPYEQYF. The CDR3 region has the DNA TGCAGCGTTAGAGACTCTCCCTACGAGCAGTACTTC.

This clone showed up just once. The V call is TRBV10-2, the J call TRBJ2-1; 8 bases are a match to TRBD2. The V gene's germline CDR1 is WSHSY and CDR2 SAAADI. The CDR3 sequence is 15 residues long. After removal of 6 bases from V and 4 bases from J, the junction contained 8 bases not matched to a gene. The CDR3: CASSVAGRAYNEQFF. The CDR3 DNA sequence: TGCGCCAGCAGCGTAGCGGGACGGGCGTACAATGAGCAGTTCTTC.

The V call is TRBV5-4, the J call TRBJ2-3; 11 bases map to TRBD2. CDR1 and CDR2 from the germline V gene are SGHNT and YYREEE (reference sequence). This CDR3 is 16 amino acids long. V lost 4 bases and J lost 7; bases outside the gene matches: 11. The CDR3 sequence: CASSPGVSGGGNTQYF. The CDR3 region has the DNA TGTGCCAGCAGCCCTGGGGTTAGCGGGGGGGGCAATACGCAGTATTTT.

The rearrangement uses TRBV2 and TRBJ1-5; D uncertain. The germline V and J ends were trimmed by 3 bases and 7 bases, with 10 bases remaining between them. This CDR3 is built from 13 residues. CDR1 is SNHLY and CDR2 is FYNNEI in the germline V gene. In DNA, the CDR3 is TGTGCCAGCAGTGACACCCTCGAGCAGCCCCAGCATTTT. Translating it yields CASSDTLEQPQHF.

The rearrangement links TRBV4-1 to TRBJ1-4, with D possibly TRBD1 on 6 matching bases. Germline CDR1 and CDR2: MGHRA and YSYEKL. Trimming pared 2 bases from V and 0 bases from J, leaving 16 bases between. The CDR3 has 18 residues. CDR3 bases: TGCGCCAGCAGCCAACGGACAGACCTATTTGCAACTAATGAAAAACTGTTTTTT. Its protein product is CASSQRTDLFATNEKLFF.

This rearrangement joins TRBV5-8 to TRBJ1-1; D possibly corresponds to TRBD1 (6 bases). Trimming took 2 bases from V and 4 from J, leaving 9 bases between them. This CDR3 spans 13 amino acids. The germline CDR1 and CDR2 sequences are SGHTS and YDEGEE. The CDR3 region has the DNA TGTGCCAGCAGCTTAATAGGGGGCACTGAAGCTTTCTTT. It codes for CASSLIGGTEAFF.

This chain connects TRBV5-6 to TRBJ1-2; TRBD1 aligns across 9 bases. The CDR3 length is 15 residues. J gave up 5 bases and V 3 bases, and 8 bases lay outside the gene matches. Germline V CDR1 and CDR2: SGHDT, YYEEEE. CDR3 in amino acids: CASSSMDRGLYGYTF. The CDR3 DNA is TGTGCCAGCAGCTCCATGGACAGGGGACTTTATGGCTACACCTTC.

The gene calls are TRBV27 and TRBJ1-1, with TRBD1 identical over 7 bases. Germline V gene data show CDR1 as MNHEY and CDR2 as SMNVEV (reference sequence). J gave up 10 bases and V 5 bases, and 7 bases lay outside the gene matches. This CDR3 has 12 amino acids. The chain's CDR3 is CASSRPQGGAFF. The DNA of the CDR3 is TGTGCCAGCAGTCGACCTCAGGGGGGAGCTTTCTTT.

This chain connects TRBV11-3 to TRBJ2-1, with TRBD2 matching over 9 bases. The germline V gene has CDR1 SGHNT and CDR2 YENEEA. V dropped 5 bases and J dropped 8; count of bases not matched to a gene: 7. There are 14 residues in the CDR3. CDR3 bases: TGTGCCAGCAGCCCTAGCGGGAAGGGTGATGAGCAGTTCTTC. This codes for CASSPSGKGDEQFF.

The genes are TRBV7-3 and TRBJ1-5, with D unclear. This CDR3 is 13 amino acids long. V gave up 5 bases and J gave up 2 bases, with 7 bases separating them. The germline CDR1 and CDR2 sequences are SGHTA and FQGTGA. The CDR3 loop is CASSRGGNQPQHF. CDR3 coding DNA: TGTGCCAGCAGCCGCGGGGGCAATCAGCCCCAGCATTTT.

The rearrangement joins TRBV9 to TRBJ2-7, with 10 bases lining up with TRBD1. This CDR3 contains 14 residues. CDR1 SGDLS and CDR2 YYNGEE come from the germline V gene. Trimming at V came to 4 bases and at J to 7 bases, leaving 8 bases not matched to a gene. CDR3 sequence: CASSPGDRGGEQYF. CDR3 sequence (DNA): TGTGCCAGCAGCCCAGGGGACAGGGGCGGGGAGCAGTACTTC.

This chain uses TRBV5-1 with TRBJ1-2; no clear D. This CDR3 is built from 14 residues. Germline loops: CDR1 SGHRS, CDR2 YFSETQ. V was shortened by 1 base and J by 1 base, with 8 bases between the two germline ends. CDR3 in DNA: TGCGCCAGCAGCTTGAGTGAACTTAACTATGGCTACACCTTC. It encodes CASSLSELNYGYTF.

The V gene is TRBV10-3, the J gene TRBJ2-5; no clear D gene. Trimming removed 4 bases from V and 5 bases from J, with 5 bases in between. Germline V lookup: CDR1 ENHRY, CDR2 SYGVKD. CDR3 length equals 11 residues. CDR3 in amino acids: CAISAGETQYF. In nucleotides, the CDR3 is TGTGCCATCAGTGCCGGGGAGACCCAGTACTTC.

This clone occurred a few times. The chain recombines TRBV15 with TRBJ1-5, with D possibly TRBD1 on 5 matching bases. The CDR3 length is 15 residues. The germline V gene encodes CDR1 LNHNV and CDR2 YYDKDF (reference sequence). Trimming left V 0 bases short and J 3 bases short, with 9 bases between. The CDR3 region has the DNA TGTGCCACCAGCAGAGAGAGGGGACTCAATCAGCCCCAGCATTTT. Its translation is CATSRERGLNQPQHF.

The genes are TRBV19 and TRBJ2-1; 10 bases are a match to TRBD2. The CDR3 sequence is 15 residues long. V lost 5 bases to trimming and J lost 6 bases; unmatched junction nucleotides: 7. CDR1 and CDR2 (germline): LNHDA, SQIVND (reference sequence). Here the CDR3 DNA reads TGTGCCAGTAGTGTAAGCGGGGGGGCAGGCAATGAGCAGTTCTTC. Translated: CASSVSGGAGNEQFF. Full variable domain (rest looked up from reference TRBV19 and TRBJ2-1): DGGITQSPKYLFRKEGQNVTLSCEQNLNHDAMYWYRQDPGQGLRLIYYSQIVNDFQKGDIAEGYSVSREKKESFPLTVTSAQKNPTAFYLCASSVSGGAGNEQFFGPGTRLTVL.

The chain combines TRBV7-2 with TRBJ1-1; no definite D call. Germline V gene data show CDR1 as SGHTA and CDR2 as FQGNSA. V was cut by 1 base and J by 3 bases, with 12 bases left in between. The length of the CDR3 is 15 residues. CDR3 sequence reads: CASSLGARLDTEAFF. The CDR3 nucleotides are TGTGCCAGCAGCTTAGGGGCCCGTTTGGACACTGAAGCTTTCTTT.

The rearrangement links TRBV7-8 to TRBJ1-2; D call uncertain. Germline lookup yields CDR1 SGHVS and CDR2 FQNEAQ. The germline V and J ends were trimmed by 2 bases and 2 bases, with 6 bases remaining between them. The CDR3 has 13 amino acids. The CDR3 region has the DNA TGTGCCAGCAGCTTATCAGTAAACTATGGCTACACCTTC. Translating gives CASSLSVNYGYTF.

The chain has TRBV9 and TRBJ2-1; the D is unclear. V was cut by 0 bases and J by 4 bases, with 8 bases left in between. The CDR3 extends over 14 amino acids. CDR1 is SGDLS, CDR2 YYNGEE, per germline. This CDR3 reads CASSVAGAYNEQFF. The CDR3 nucleotides read TGTGCCAGCAGCGTAGCAGGCGCTTACAATGAGCAGTTCTTC.

This chain uses TRBV7-9 with TRBJ2-5; weak D call: TRBD2 (6 bases). Trimming left V 5 bases short and J 1 base short, with 17 bases between. Germline V lookup: CDR1 SEHNR, CDR2 FQNEAQ (reference sequence). The CDR3 is 16 amino acids. The CDR3 DNA reads as TGTGCCAGCAGCCTCCGACTAGGAGGAGGCCAAGAGACCCAGTACTTC. Encoded protein: CASSLRLGGGQETQYF. Combining the CDR3 with reference TRBV7-9 and TRBJ2-5 gives the whole variable domain DTGVSQNPRHKITKRGQNVTFRCDPISEHNRLYWYRQTLGQGPEFLTYFQNEAQLEKSRLLSDRFSAERPKGSFSTLEIQRTEQGDSAMYLCASSLRLGGGQETQYFGPGTRLLVL.

V usage is TRBV5-1 and J usage is TRBJ2-7, with a possible D match to TRBD1 (6 bases). Germline V CDR1 and CDR2: SGHRS, YFSETQ. CDR3 size: 16 residues. V dropped 0 bases and J dropped 0 bases, with 13 bases sitting between them. The CDR3 is CASSLAPTGTSYEQYF. DNA of the CDR3: TGCGCCAGCAGCTTGGCCCCTACAGGGACCTCCTACGAGCAGTACTTC.